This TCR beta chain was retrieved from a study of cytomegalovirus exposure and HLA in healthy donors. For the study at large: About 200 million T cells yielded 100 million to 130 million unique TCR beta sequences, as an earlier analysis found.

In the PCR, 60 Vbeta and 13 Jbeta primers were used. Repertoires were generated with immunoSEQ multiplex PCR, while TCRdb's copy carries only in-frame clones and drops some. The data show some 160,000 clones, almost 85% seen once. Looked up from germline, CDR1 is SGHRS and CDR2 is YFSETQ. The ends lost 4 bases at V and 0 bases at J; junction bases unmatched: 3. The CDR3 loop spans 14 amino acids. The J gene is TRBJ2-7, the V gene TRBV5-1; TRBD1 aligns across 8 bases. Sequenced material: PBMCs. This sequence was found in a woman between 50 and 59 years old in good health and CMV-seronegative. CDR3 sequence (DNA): TGCGCCAGCAGCGGACAGGGAAACTCCTACGAGCAGTACTTC. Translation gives CASSGQGNSYEQYF.